Listed below are T cell receptor beta chains from one sample, sequenced in a study of blood T cell repertoires in COVID-19. TCRdb's table, derived via immunoSEQ multiplex PCR, lists solely in-frame clones and lacks some. In the table there are tens of thousands of clones, about 83% of which are singletons. Material for sequencing was peripheral blood. These receptors were collected from a human donor in a cohort sampled during active COVID-19. The CDR3 runs from the conserved cysteine through the conserved F or W. D genes are given only for firm matches. Size tells how often a clone was seen (once, few, many) or the class of an expanded clone, and some rows leave it out.

J gene: TRBJ1-4; clone size: .; V gene: TRBV9; D gene: .; CDR3 protein: CASSVGESTNEKLFF; CDR3 DNA: TGTGCCAGCAGCGTAGGCGAATCAACTAATGAAAAACTGTTTTTT
J gene: TRBJ2-7; clone size: .; V gene: TRBV15; D gene: .; CDR3 protein: CATSRGIGALSSYEQYF; CDR3 DNA: TGTGCCACCAGCAGAGGAATCGGAGCCTTGAGCTCCTACGAGCAGTACTTC
J gene: TRBJ2-1; clone size: .; V gene: TRBV5-4; D gene: TRBD2; CDR3 protein: CASSLKLAGDYNEQFF; CDR3 DNA: TGTGCCAGCAGCTTGAAACTAGCGGGGGACTACAATGAGCAGTTCTTC
J gene: TRBJ2-7; clone size: .; V gene: TRBV18; D gene: .; CDR3 protein: CASSLNQGTTRGEQYF; CDR3 DNA: TGTGCCAGCTCACTAAACCAGGGGACCACTAGGGGCGAGCAGTACTTC
J gene: TRBJ2-1; clone size: .; V gene: TRBV7-8; D gene: TRBD2; CDR3 protein: CASSLLRGGPYEQFF; CDR3 DNA: TGTGCCAGCAGCTTATTGCGGGGGGGCCCATATGAGCAGTTCTTC
J gene: TRBJ1-1; clone size: .; V gene: TRBV13; D gene: .; CDR3 protein: CASSLGGATNTEAFF; CDR3 DNA: TGTGCCAGCAGCTTAGGAGGGGCGACGAACACTGAAGCTTTCTTT
J gene: TRBJ2-1; clone size: .; V gene: TRBV9; D gene: .; CDR3 protein: CASSVTVGVGNEQFF; CDR3 DNA: TGTGCCAGCAGCGTAACGGTGGGAGTTGGTAATGAGCAGTTCTTC
J gene: TRBJ1-6; clone size: .; V gene: TRBV7-2; D gene: TRBD1; CDR3 protein: CASSLGTGGSPLHF; CDR3 DNA: TGTGCCAGCAGCTTAGGGACAGGGGGTTCACCCCTCCACTTT
J gene: TRBJ2-3; clone size: .; V gene: TRBV13; D gene: TRBD2; CDR3 protein: CASSLGPSGGKTDTQYF; CDR3 DNA: TGTGCCAGCAGCTTAGGCCCTAGCGGGGGGAAAACAGATACGCAGTATTTT
J gene: TRBJ1-6; clone size: .; V gene: TRBV28; D gene: .; CDR3 protein: CASSLAIQNSPLHF; CDR3 DNA: TGTGCCAGCAGTTTAGCAATACAGAATTCACCCCTCCACTTT
J gene: TRBJ2-7; clone size: .; V gene: TRBV6-2/TRBV6-3; D gene: TRBD2; CDR3 protein: CASSGTSGAFAQYF; CDR3 DNA: TGTGCCAGCAGTGGGACTAGCGGGGCCTTCGCGCAGTACTTC
J gene: TRBJ1-6; clone size: few; V gene: TRBV18; D gene: .; CDR3 protein: CASSPPTIWTAYNSPLHF; CDR3 DNA: TGTGCCAGCTCACCACCGACGATTTGGACAGCATATAATTCACCCCTCCACTTT
J gene: TRBJ2-7; clone size: .; V gene: TRBV11-2; D gene: TRBD2; CDR3 protein: CASSLGGAGLGYEQYF; CDR3 DNA: TGTGCCAGCAGCTTAGGAGGAGCGGGGCTGGGCTACGAGCAGTACTTC
J gene: TRBJ2-2; clone size: .; V gene: TRBV28; D gene: TRBD1; CDR3 protein: CASTPWQGDTGELFF; CDR3 DNA: TGTGCCAGCACCCCCTGGCAGGGGGACACCGGGGAGCTGTTTTTT
J gene: TRBJ2-2; clone size: .; V gene: TRBV4-2; D gene: TRBD2; CDR3 protein: CASSQDRGSGSLTGELFF; CDR3 DNA: TGTGCCAGCAGCCAAGATCGCGGTAGCGGGAGTCTCACCGGGGAGCTGTTTTTT
J gene: TRBJ2-7; clone size: .; V gene: TRBV4-2; D gene: .; CDR3 protein: CASSQGARNNYEQYF; CDR3 DNA: TGTGCCAGCAGCCAAGGGGCCAGGAATAACTACGAGCAGTACTTC
J gene: TRBJ1-1; clone size: .; V gene: TRBV12-3/TRBV12-4; D gene: .; CDR3 protein: CASSLYSSATAFF; CDR3 DNA: TGTGCCAGCAGTTTGTACAGCTCAGCCACAGCTTTCTTT
J gene: TRBJ2-7; clone size: .; V gene: TRBV3-1/TRBV3-2; D gene: .; CDR3 protein: CASSETGGPYEQYF; CDR3 DNA: TGTGCCAGCAGCGAAACAGGTGGCCCCTACGAGCAGTACTTC
J gene: TRBJ1-6; clone size: .; V gene: TRBV7-8; D gene: TRBD1; CDR3 protein: CASSPAVGRTGGGGPLHF; CDR3 DNA: TGTGCCAGCAGCCCCGCGGTAGGCCGGACAGGGGGCGGGGGACCCCTCCACTTT
J gene: TRBJ1-5; clone size: .; V gene: TRBV7-2; D gene: .; CDR3 protein: CASSPGTASNQPQHF; CDR3 DNA: TGTGCCAGCAGCCCGGGAACAGCTAGCAATCAGCCCCAGCATTTT
J gene: TRBJ2-5; clone size: few; V gene: TRBV29-1; D gene: .; CDR3 protein: CSLGGTGGPQYF; CDR3 DNA: TGCAGCTTGGGGGGGACCGGGGGGCCCCAGTACTTC
J gene: TRBJ2-1; clone size: .; V gene: TRBV3-1/TRBV3-2; D gene: TRBD2; CDR3 protein: CASSLGTIPGNEQFF; CDR3 DNA: TGTGCCAGCAGCCTTGGGACTATTCCAGGGAATGAGCAGTTCTTC
J gene: TRBJ2-5; clone size: .; V gene: TRBV10-3; D gene: .; CDR3 protein: CAISDNQETQYF; CDR3 DNA: TGTGCCATCAGTGACAACCAAGAGACCCAGTACTTC
J gene: TRBJ2-1; clone size: .; V gene: TRBV4-2; D gene: .; CDR3 protein: CASSPDRSSYNEQFF; CDR3 DNA: TGTGCCAGCAGCCCCGACAGGAGCTCCTACAATGAGCAGTTCTTC
J gene: TRBJ2-1; clone size: .; V gene: TRBV18; D gene: TRBD1; CDR3 protein: CASAPSPGQGGNEQFF; CDR3 DNA: TGTGCCAGCGCCCCGAGCCCGGGACAGGGGGGTAATGAGCAGTTCTTC
J gene: TRBJ1-1; clone size: .; V gene: TRBV19; D gene: TRBD1; CDR3 protein: CASSVGQGSAFF; CDR3 DNA: TGTGCCAGTAGTGTCGGACAGGGCTCAGCTTTCTTT
J gene: TRBJ1-6; clone size: once; V gene: TRBV5-6; D gene: .; CDR3 protein: CASSPWGLQGSPLHF; CDR3 DNA: TGTGCCAGCAGCCCGTGGGGCCTCCAGGGTTCACCCCTCCACTTT
J gene: TRBJ1-3; clone size: .; V gene: TRBV7-9; D gene: .; CDR3 protein: CASSPRRGSGNTIYF; CDR3 DNA: TGTGCCAGCAGCCCTCGTCGGGGCTCTGGAAACACCATATATTTT
J gene: TRBJ2-4; clone size: .; V gene: TRBV27; D gene: TRBD1; CDR3 protein: CASSFDAGTGGDIQYF; CDR3 DNA: TGTGCCAGCAGTTTCGACGCAGGGACAGGGGGAGACATTCAGTACTTC
J gene: TRBJ1-5; clone size: .; V gene: TRBV15; D gene: TRBD1; CDR3 protein: CATSGHRDRGHTYSNQPQHF; CDR3 DNA: TGTGCCACCAGCGGACACCGGGACAGGGGGCATACGTATAGCAATCAGCCCCAGCATTTT
J gene: TRBJ1-1; clone size: .; V gene: TRBV3-1/TRBV3-2; D gene: .; CDR3 protein: CASSQHRNTEAFF; CDR3 DNA: TGTGCCAGCAGCCAACATAGGAACACTGAAGCTTTCTTT
J gene: TRBJ2-5; clone size: medium-sized; V gene: TRBV27; D gene: .; CDR3 protein: CASRLSGYSQETQYF; CDR3 DNA: TGTGCCAGCAGGTTATCTGGCTACAGCCAAGAGACCCAGTACTTC
J gene: TRBJ2-7; clone size: .; V gene: TRBV3-1/TRBV3-2; D gene: .; CDR3 protein: CASSQVRQSSYEQYF; CDR3 DNA: TGTGCCAGCAGCCAAGTTAGACAGAGCTCCTACGAGCAGTACTTC
J gene: TRBJ2-1; clone size: .; V gene: TRBV12-5; D gene: TRBD2; CDR3 protein: CASALGLAGTREQFF; CDR3 DNA: TGTGCTAGTGCTCTTGGACTAGCGGGAACTAGGGAGCAGTTCTTC
J gene: TRBJ2-3; clone size: .; V gene: TRBV7-6; D gene: TRBD2; CDR3 protein: CASSLTAGGITDTQYF; CDR3 DNA: TGTGCCAGCAGCCTGACAGCGGGAGGGATCACAGATACGCAGTATTTT
J gene: TRBJ2-5; clone size: .; V gene: TRBV7-2; D gene: .; CDR3 protein: CASSPVGPRAETQYF; CDR3 DNA: TGTGCCAGCAGCCCGGTAGGGCCGAGGGCGGAGACCCAGTACTTC
J gene: TRBJ2-3; clone size: .; V gene: TRBV7-9; D gene: .; CDR3 protein: CASSLSADTQYF; CDR3 DNA: TGTGCCAGCAGCTTGTCGGCAGATACGCAGTATTTT
J gene: TRBJ2-3; clone size: many; V gene: TRBV6-1; D gene: TRBD2; CDR3 protein: CASSEPSGVTDTQYF; CDR3 DNA: TGTGCCAGCAGTGAACCTAGCGGGGTCACAGATACGCAGTATTTT
J gene: TRBJ2-2; clone size: .; V gene: TRBV7-2; D gene: TRBD2; CDR3 protein: CASSPDSSGGSTGELFF; CDR3 DNA: TGTGCCAGCAGCCCCGACTCTAGCGGGGGCTCCACCGGGGAGCTGTTTTTT
J gene: TRBJ2-5; clone size: .; V gene: TRBV2; D gene: TRBD2; CDR3 protein: CASSWTSPTQYF; CDR3 DNA: TGTGCCAGCAGTTGGACTAGCCCGACCCAGTACTTC
J gene: TRBJ2-2; clone size: .; V gene: TRBV11-2; D gene: .; CDR3 protein: CASSKEQGPNTGELFF; CDR3 DNA: TGTGCCAGCAGCAAGGAGCAGGGGCCCAACACCGGGGAGCTGTTTTTT
J gene: TRBJ1-2; clone size: .; V gene: TRBV2; D gene: .; CDR3 protein: CASRRAGSNYGYTF; CDR3 DNA: TGTGCCAGCAGACGCGCCGGGAGTAACTATGGCTACACCTTC